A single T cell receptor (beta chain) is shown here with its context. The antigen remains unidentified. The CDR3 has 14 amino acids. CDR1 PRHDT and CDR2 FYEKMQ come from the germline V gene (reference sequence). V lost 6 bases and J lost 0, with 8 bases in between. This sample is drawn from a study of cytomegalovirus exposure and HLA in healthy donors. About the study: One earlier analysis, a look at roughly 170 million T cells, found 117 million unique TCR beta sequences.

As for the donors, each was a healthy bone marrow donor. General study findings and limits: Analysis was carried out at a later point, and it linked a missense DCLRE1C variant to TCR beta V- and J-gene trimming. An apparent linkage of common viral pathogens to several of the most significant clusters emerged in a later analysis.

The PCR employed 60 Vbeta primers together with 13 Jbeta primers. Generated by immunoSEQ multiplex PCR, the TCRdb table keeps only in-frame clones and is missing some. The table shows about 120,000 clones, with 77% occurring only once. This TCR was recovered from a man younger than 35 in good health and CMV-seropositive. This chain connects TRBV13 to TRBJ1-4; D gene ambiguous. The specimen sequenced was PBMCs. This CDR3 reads CASSYSATNEKLFF. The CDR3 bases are TGTGCCAGCAGTTACTCTGCAACTAATGAAAAACTGTTTTTT.